Many counts were recorded for the clone carrying this T cell receptor (beta chain). Its antigen remains unknown. As to time point: newly diagnosed GD, antithyroid drugs for less than 3 months. The TCR library used RNA extracted from PBMCs. The data were taken from a study of regulatory T cells in long-lasting Graves disease. Broader study findings: Persistent disease was associated with favored TRBV28 usage and with favored use of TRBJ1-2 and TRBJ2-5.

Construction of TCR beta libraries relied on iRepertoire HTBI primers and on Arm-PCR targeting CDR3 regions. Original handling: Throughout the samples, researchers identified about 62 TRBV and 13 to 15 TRBJ segments. MiXCR was run by TCRdb on the multiplex PCR reads, yielding one entry per CDR3 protein. These V and J calls originate from TCRdb's pipeline instead of the authors' own analysis. The sample has 450,000 to 600,000 distinct CDR3 sequences, roughly 13% seen once. V lost 8 bases to trimming and J lost 6 bases; unmatched junction nucleotides: 7. CDR1 and CDR2 (germline): MNHNS, SASEGT. The CDR3 length is 14 residues. This same sample was also part of a study on T cells in Graves' hyperthyroidism and ophthalmopathy. Per that paper: Ophthalmopathy was separated from stable hyperthyroidism by a 13 V-J model.

The source was peripheral blood mononuclear cells (PBMCs), collected at new diagnosis, from a patient treated with antithyroid drugs. The V call is TRBV6-1, the J call TRBJ2-1; 10 bases fit TRBD2. This sequence was found in a man aged 25 to 40 with Graves disease. The CDR3, as DNA: TGTGCCAGCGCGAGCGGGAGGGTCGGCAATGAGCAGTTCTTC. Amino acid sequence: CASASGRVGNEQFF.